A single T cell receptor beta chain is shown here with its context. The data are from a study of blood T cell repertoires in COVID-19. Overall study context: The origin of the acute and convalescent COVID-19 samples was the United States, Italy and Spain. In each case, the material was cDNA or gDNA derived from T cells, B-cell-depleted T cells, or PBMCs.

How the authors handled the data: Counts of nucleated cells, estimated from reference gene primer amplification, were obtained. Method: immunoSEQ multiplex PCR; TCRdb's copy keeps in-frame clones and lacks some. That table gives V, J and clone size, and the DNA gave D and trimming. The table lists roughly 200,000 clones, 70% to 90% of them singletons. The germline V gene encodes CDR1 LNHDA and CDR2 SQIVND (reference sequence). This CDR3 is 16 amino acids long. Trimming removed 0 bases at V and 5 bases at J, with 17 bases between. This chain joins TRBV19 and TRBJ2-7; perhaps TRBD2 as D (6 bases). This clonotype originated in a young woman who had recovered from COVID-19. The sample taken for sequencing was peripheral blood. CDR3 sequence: CASSIELGGIKHEQYF. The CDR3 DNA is TGTGCCAGTAGTATAGAGCTTGGCGGGATTAAGCACGAGCAGTACTTC.